The 7 T cell receptor beta chains below were found in one sample sequenced in a study of identical twins. TCRdb re-called the 5' RACE reads with MiXCR, one entry per CDR3 protein. The table lists 500,000 or so distinct CDR3 sequences, 13% to 15% of them singletons. Another study also made use of these data, one on yellow fever vaccine responses in identical twins.

The material sequenced was CD4+ T cells sorted from blood. All receptors derive from a woman aged 18-35 years in good health.

The table lists this clonotype with many counts. The V call is TRBV5-1, the J call TRBJ2-2; D gene unclear. The CDR3 contains 14 residues. Trimming removed 1 base at V and 7 bases at J, with 11 bases between. Germline V CDR1 and CDR2: SGHRS, YFSETQ. This CDR3 is CASSLLFGHGELFF. The CDR3 DNA follows: TGCGCCAGCAGCTTGCTGTTTGGGCACGGGGAGCTGTTTTTT.

This clonotype was seen more than once but under ten times. This rearrangement joins TRBV4-1 to TRBJ2-1; D is possibly TRBD2 (6 bases). V was shortened by 2 bases and J by 5 bases, with 10 bases between the two germline ends. The germline V gene has CDR1 MGHRA and CDR2 YSYEKL. The CDR3 sequence is 14 residues long. The CDR3 reads CASSQSGVNNEQFF. For the CDR3, the DNA is TGCGCCAGCAGCCAATCGGGGGTAAACAATGAGCAGTTCTTC.

The chain combines TRBV5-1 with TRBJ1-6, with 7 nucleotides matching TRBD1. V lost 0 bases and J lost 5; bases outside the gene matches: 5. This CDR3 region has 16 residues. Germline CDR1 reads SGHRS; CDR2 reads YFSETQ. In DNA, the CDR3 is TGCGCCAGCAGCTTGGCAACGGGACAGAATAATTCACCCCTCCACTTT. It translates to CASSLATGQNNSPLHF.

This clonotype came up a few times. This chain connects TRBV4-3 to TRBJ2-4; weak D call: TRBD1 (6 bases). CDR3 length equals 13 residues. The germline gives CDR1 LGHNA, CDR2 YSLEER. V dropped 0 bases and J dropped 15 bases, with 15 bases sitting between them. CDR3 sequence reads: CASSQEYTTGRYF. CDR3 nucleotide sequence: TGCGCCAGCAGCCAAGAGTATACCACAGGGAGGTACTTC.

This clonotype was observed a few times. V and J are TRBV19 and TRBJ2-3; no definite D call. V lost 5 bases, J lost 2 bases, and 17 bases lay in between. The germline V gene has CDR1 LNHDA and CDR2 SQIVND (reference sequence). CDR3 length: 16 residues. CDR3 sequence (DNA): TGTGCCAGTAGTTCCATATTGCGCGGCCTCACAGATACGCAGTATTTT. Amino acids: CASSSILRGLTDTQYF.

This chain links TRBV20-1 with TRBJ2-3, with TRBD1 matching 8 bases. V trimming: 4 bases; J trimming: 0 bases; junction bases outside the gene matches: 9. The CDR3 runs to 16 residues. Germline V CDR1 and CDR2: DFQATT, SNEGSKA (reference sequence). The CDR3 region is CSATSRGTGSTDTQYF. CDR3 nucleotide sequence: TGCAGTGCTACGAGCCGAGGGACAGGAAGCACAGATACGCAGTATTTT.

This clonotype showed up just a few times. The chain links TRBV5-1 to TRBJ1-4, with 9 nucleotides matching TRBD1. Germline CDR1 reads SGHRS; CDR2 reads YFSETQ. The CDR3 runs 15 residues. J lost 7 bases, V lost 4 bases, and 8 bases had no gene match. The CDR3 nucleotides read TGCGCCAGCAGCGCGACCGGGACAGGGTTTGAAAAACTGTTTTTT. Its protein is CASSATGTGFEKLFF.